The 5 T cell receptor beta chains below come from one sample, sequenced in a study of blood T cell repertoires in COVID-19. Here immunoSEQ multiplex PCR was the method, and the copy in TCRdb shows in-frame clones only, minus some. Among around 180,000 clones, roughly 80% were seen once, and the ten largest hold over 5%. The sequencing sample was made of peripheral blood. These TCRs come from a woman aged 30 to 39 with acute or convalescent COVID-19.

The chain combines TRBV7-9 with TRBJ2-7; 8 bases agree with TRBD2. CDR1 and CDR2 from the germline V gene are SEHNR and FQNEAQ (reference sequence). The CDR3 loop spans 15 amino acids. The V gene end was trimmed by 1 base and the J gene end by 4 bases; junction bases not matched to a gene: 6. For the CDR3, the DNA is TGTGCCAGCAGCTTAGAGGGGACTAGGGTTTACGAGCAGTACTTC. It yields the protein CASSLEGTRVYEQYF.

This clone was observed a few times. The chain has TRBV5-5 and TRBJ1-5; tentative D call: TRBD1 (6 bases). The CDR3 sequence is 15 residues long. The germline CDR1 and CDR2 sequences are SGHKS and YYEKEE (reference sequence). V lost 4 bases to trimming and J lost 3 bases, with 14 bases between them. As DNA, the CDR3 is TGTGCCAGCAGCAAGACCACAGGGACCAATCAGCCCCAGCATTTT. This sequence encodes CASSKTTGTNQPQHF.

This rearrangement joins TRBV7-8 to TRBJ2-1; unclear D gene. This CDR3 spans 11 amino acids. The V and J ends lost 5 bases and 5 bases respectively, with 4 bases between them. Germline V lookup: CDR1 SGHVS, CDR2 FQNEAQ. CDR3 residues: CASSHNNEQFF. DNA of the CDR3: TGTGCCAGCAGCCATAACAATGAGCAGTTCTTC.

The chain couples TRBV19 to TRBJ1-1; the D is unclear. Deletions cut 5 bases from V and 2 bases from J, with 9 bases between. There are 13 residues in the CDR3. In germline, CDR1 is LNHDA, CDR2 SQIVND (reference sequence). The CDR3 bases are TGTGCCAGTAGTGTGAGCCGTAACACTGAAGCTTTCTTT. Translating gives CASSVSRNTEAFF.

The chain has TRBV6-5 and TRBJ2-3; weak D call: TRBD1 (5 bases). This CDR3 has 14 amino acids. Germline V lookup: CDR1 MNHEY, CDR2 SVGAGI. V was clipped by 8 bases and J by 8 bases, with 20 bases between them. Here the CDR3 reads CASRESGAFGTQYF. The DNA of the CDR3 is TGTGCCAGCCGCGAGTCTGGGGCCTTCGGTACGCAGTATTTT.